This TCR beta chain was recorded in a study of blood T cells in healthy people across ages. This clonotype appeared many times. Its antigen remains unknown. Primed by a sample-barcoded 5' primer and a J-beta primer mix, a second PCR proceeded for roughly 7 to 11 cycles. TCRdb re-called the 5' RACE reads through MiXCR, storing one row per CDR3 protein. This table holds roughly 700,000 distinct CDR3 sequences, about 30% found once. Study results and caveats: Not knowing donor CMV status may have confounded expanded clonotype changes. There was a strong correlation between TCR beta diversity and naive T cell percentage. Measured against age, TCR beta diversity per million T cells decreased in a roughly linear manner.

They isolated at least 6 million PBMCs from each sample. The germline V and J ends were trimmed by 3 bases and 6 bases, with 21 bases remaining between them. There are 15 residues in the CDR3. Germline CDR1 DFQATT, CDR2 SNEGSKA (reference sequence). The material sequenced was blood. The rearrangement joins TRBV20-1 to TRBJ2-7; the D call may be TRBD1 or TRBD2 (5 bases each). The receptor's source is a woman over 75 in good health. This chain's CDR3 is CSASYPLGRESEQYF. The CDR3 region has the DNA TGCAGTGCTAGCTACCCCCTCGGCAGGGAGTCCGAGCAGTACTTC.